The rows below give T cell receptor beta chains drawn from one sample of a study of CD8 T cells in ankylosing spondylitis. Via MiXCR, TCRdb re-called the 5' RACE reads, giving one row per CDR3 protein. The data show some 840,000 distinct CDR3 sequences, about 11% seen once. Sequenced sample: blood, either unsorted or a sorted T cell fraction (not recorded which). The receptors derive from a male donor with ankylosing spondylitis. CDR3s include the opening cysteine and the closing phenylalanine or tryptophan. A D gene is named only where the DNA matches it firmly. The size field is filled for only some rows; it gives once, few, many or a size class.

J gene	V gene	clone size	D gene	CDR3 protein	CDR3 DNA
TRBJ2-3	TRBV7-8	NA	NA	CASSLRDRSSTDTQYF	TGTGCCAGCAGCCTAAGGGACCGATCTAGCACAGATACGCAGTATTTT
TRBJ2-1	TRBV14	NA	NA	CASSQVGQGNYNEQFF	TGTGCCAGCAGCCAAGTAGGTCAGGGGAACTACAATGAGCAGTTCTTC
TRBJ2-1	TRBV20-1	NA	NA	CAPLGGRSYNEQFF	TGCGCCCCCCTCGGGGGAAGGTCCTACAATGAGCAGTTCTTC
TRBJ2-3	TRBV20-1	NA	NA	CSASAPDTQYF	TGCAGTGCTAGCGCGCCAGATACGCAGTATTTT
TRBJ1-6	TRBV12-3/TRBV12-4	many	NA	CATCRDRYSPLHF	TGTGCCACCTGCCGGGACCGATATTCACCCCTCCACTTT
TRBJ1-2	TRBV6-5	few	NA	CASSYMAGFRGYTF	TGTGCCAGCAGTTACATGGCAGGGTTTCGCGGCTACACCTTC
TRBJ1-5	TRBV20-1	few	NA	CSAKGRVNQPQHF	TGCAGTGCCAAGGGGCGAGTCAATCAGCCCCAGCATTTT
TRBJ2-1	TRBV6-2/TRBV6-3	few	TRBD2	CASGGLAGAEQFF	TGTGCCAGCGGGGGACTAGCGGGAGCAGAGCAGTTCTTC
TRBJ2-3	TRBV7-2	many	TRBD1	CASRWDRYTDTQYF	TGTGCCAGCAGGTGGGACAGATACACAGATACGCAGTATTTT
TRBJ2-3	TRBV11-2	NA	TRBD1	CASSWGQGDTQYF	TGTGCCAGCAGCTGGGGACAGGGGGATACGCAGTATTTT
TRBJ2-3	TRBV5-4	few	NA	CASSRGRSGSTDTQYF	TGTGCCAGCAGCCGCGGTCGTAGCGGATCTACAGATACGCAGTATTTT
TRBJ2-4	TRBV19	NA	TRBD1	CASSNYRGEAKNIQYF	TGTGCCAGTAGCAATTACAGGGGTGAGGCCAAAAACATTCAGTACTTC
TRBJ2-1	TRBV7-8	few	NA	CASSLVNPILNEQFF	TGTGCCAGCAGCTTAGTCAACCCTATTTTGAATGAGCAGTTCTTC
TRBJ1-6	TRBV6-5	few	NA	CASSYSGTWSKGSPLHF	TGTGCCAGCAGTTACTCCGGGACTTGGTCGAAAGGTTCACCCCTCCACTTT
TRBJ2-7	TRBV5-1	few	TRBD2	CASSLPSGGEQYF	TGCGCCAGCAGCTTGCCTAGCGGGGGGGAGCAGTACTTC
TRBJ2-3	TRBV9	few	TRBD2	CASSVGLAASTDTQYF	TGTGCCAGCAGCGTAGGACTAGCGGCTAGCACAGATACGCAGTATTTT
TRBJ2-7	TRBV5-1	many	NA	CASSLSPGEIYEQYF	TGCGCCAGCAGCTTGTCGCCAGGCGAAATCTACGAGCAGTACTTC
TRBJ2-2	TRBV2	many	NA	CASSNTGNTGELFF	TGTGCCAGCAGCAACACAGGGAACACCGGGGAGCTGTTTTTT
TRBJ2-3	TRBV7-2	NA	NA	CASSFTEYRNTQYF	TGTGCCAGCAGCTTTACCGAATACAGGAATACGCAGTATTTT
TRBJ1-2	TRBV7-2	NA	TRBD1	CASSLAQGVVYGYTF	TGTGCCAGCAGCTTAGCACAGGGGGTTGTCTATGGCTACACCTTC
TRBJ2-7	TRBV4-2	NA	TRBD2	CASSPSGAGGPNSYEQYF	TGTGCCAGCAGCCCGTCTGGCGCGGGAGGGCCTAACTCCTACGAGCAGTACTTC
TRBJ1-4	TRBV12-3/TRBV12-4	many	NA	CASSPVGGEKLFF	TGTGCCAGCAGTCCCGTGGGAGGTGAAAAACTGTTTTTT
TRBJ2-7	TRBV15	NA	NA	CATSRDRMDVYEQYF	TGTGCCACCAGCAGAGATAGGATGGACGTCTACGAGCAGTACTTC
TRBJ1-2	TRBV7-9	few	TRBD1	CASSLEQGNYYGYTF	TGTGCCAGCAGCTTAGAACAGGGGAACTACTATGGCTACACCTTC
TRBJ1-2	TRBV7-2	NA	TRBD1	CASSSGRDSGYTF	TGTGCCAGCAGCTCCGGACGGGACAGTGGCTACACCTTC
TRBJ2-1	TRBV4-2	NA	NA	CASSQVGVYNEQFF	TGTGCCAGCAGCCAGGTGGGAGTCTACAATGAGCAGTTCTTC
TRBJ1-4	TRBV12-3/TRBV12-4	once	NA	CASTLDRSEKLFF	TGTGCCAGCACCTTGGACAGATCTGAAAAACTGTTTTTT
TRBJ1-5	TRBV2	few	NA	CASSVGWAGQPQHF	TGTGCCAGCAGTGTGGGGTGGGCCGGGCAGCCCCAGCATTTT
TRBJ2-7	TRBV5-6	few	NA	CASSFGGRGIEQYF	TGTGCCAGCAGCTTCGGAGGACGGGGTATAGAGCAGTACTTC
TRBJ2-6	TRBV20-1	many	NA	CSASRTASGANVLTF	TGCAGTGCTAGCCGAACTGCCTCTGGGGCCAACGTCCTGACTTTC
TRBJ2-1	TRBV18	few	TRBD2	CASSPASGRPSYNEQFF	TGTGCCAGCTCACCAGCTAGCGGGAGGCCCTCCTACAATGAGCAGTTCTTC
TRBJ2-1	TRBV20-1	many	NA	CSAKQGRIYNEQFF	TGCAGTGCCAAGCAGGGGCGAATCTACAATGAGCAGTTCTTC
TRBJ2-2	TRBV6-1	few	TRBD1	CASARGGQGTGELFF	TGTGCCAGCGCCAGGGGGGGACAGGGCACCGGGGAGCTGTTTTTT
TRBJ1-1	TRBV9	many	NA	CASSVTGYMNTEAFF	TGTGCCAGCAGCGTTACAGGGTACATGAACACTGAAGCTTTCTTT
TRBJ2-7	TRBV6-1	NA	NA	CASMAQGRIEQYF	TGTGCCAGCATGGCTCAGGGGAGGATCGAGCAGTACTTC
TRBJ2-7	TRBV14	NA	NA	CASSHEGSEQYF	TGTGCCAGCAGCCATGAAGGGTCCGAGCAGTACTTC
TRBJ1-1	TRBV29-1	many	TRBD1	CSAEGQLNTEAFF	TGCAGCGCCGAGGGACAGCTGAACACTGAAGCTTTCTTT
TRBJ2-3	TRBV6-2/TRBV6-3	few	NA	CASNPYGRTRTDTQYF	TGTGCCAGCAATCCTTACGGGAGAACGAGAACAGATACGCAGTATTTT
TRBJ2-7	TRBV7-2	many	TRBD1	CASSFKDRAGQYF	TGTGCCAGCAGTTTCAAGGACAGGGCCGGGCAGTACTTC
TRBJ1-1	TRBV28	NA	NA	CASSARAGWAEAFF	TGTGCCAGCAGTGCCCGGGCAGGGTGGGCTGAAGCTTTCTTT
TRBJ1-2	TRBV29-1	few	NA	CSVATPGRGYTF	TGCAGCGTGGCGACACCTGGGAGAGGCTACACCTTC
TRBJ2-1	TRBV7-2	few	NA	CASSLTGVSYNEQFF	TGTGCCAGCAGCTTAACGGGGGTGTCCTACAATGAGCAGTTCTTC
TRBJ1-3	TRBV6-1	few	NA	CASRQAIPQVTGNTIYF	TGTGCCAGCAGACAAGCTATCCCCCAGGTTACTGGAAACACCATATATTTT
TRBJ2-7	TRBV7-9	many	TRBD1	CASSLTGEGYEQYF	TGTGCCAGCAGCTTGACAGGGGAAGGCTACGAGCAGTACTTC
TRBJ2-3	TRBV28	NA	TRBD2	CAIARLAGNKDTQYF	TGTGCCATCGCTCGACTAGCGGGGAATAAGGATACGCAGTATTTT
TRBJ1-2	TRBV20-1	few	TRBD1	CSALRDRAAYGYTF	TGCAGTGCTCTCCGGGACAGGGCGGCCTATGGCTACACCTTC
TRBJ1-6	TRBV5-1	NA	NA	CASSSSRSDADSPLHF	TGCGCCAGCAGCTCGAGCAGGAGTGATGCCGATTCACCCCTCCACTTT
TRBJ2-7	TRBV7-6	few	TRBD1	CASSGGTGGFEQYF	TGTGCCAGCAGCGGAGGGACAGGGGGCTTCGAGCAGTACTTC
TRBJ2-7	TRBV5-1	NA	TRBD1	CASSITPQDRLYEQYF	TGCGCCAGCAGCATAACCCCCCAGGACAGGCTCTACGAGCAGTACTTC
TRBJ2-1	TRBV7-2	NA	NA	CASATGIYNEQFF	TGTGCCAGCGCAACAGGGATATACAATGAGCAGTTCTTC
TRBJ2-1	TRBV6-2/TRBV6-3	few	TRBD1	CATSDRVDEQFF	TGTGCCACTTCGGACAGGGTCGATGAGCAGTTCTTC
TRBJ1-1	TRBV20-1	NA	NA	CSATQDRLTEAFF	TGCAGTGCAACCCAGGACAGACTCACTGAAGCTTTCTTT
TRBJ2-5	TRBV6-1	NA	NA	CASSDGGRYRETQYF	TGTGCCAGTAGTGACGGAGGGAGATATAGAGAGACCCAGTACTTC